This TCR beta chain originates from a study of CD8 T cells in Susac syndrome. General observations from the study: The TCR sequencing and HLA analysis in the study involved a relatively small number of individuals, as the study acknowledged.

Sequencing of TCR beta, carried out with a high-throughput approach, was applied to CD8+ and CD4+ T cells from the blood. FACS was used to enrich TEMRA cells, whereas the CD8+ and CD4+ T cells were obtained by negative isolation. There are 17 residues in the CDR3. Germline V gene sequence: CDR1 SEHNR, CDR2 FQNEAQ (reference sequence). V gave up 1 base and J gave up 6 bases, with 21 bases separating them. Details on this clonotype: Antigen specificity is unknown.

RNA amounts of roughly 0.5 to 1 ug underwent reverse transcription with random hexamers. The amplification used immunoSEQ multiplex PCR on TCR beta CDR3; it spanned 54 Vbeta and 13 Jbeta. TCRdb re-derived calls from the immunoSEQ multiplex PCR reads in MiXCR, one entry per CDR3 protein. The sample has about 130,000 distinct CDR3 sequences; approximately 79% are singletons. The sequencing sample was made of CD8+ T cells from PBMCs. This chain connects TRBV7-9 to TRBJ1-2; maybe TRBD1 (6 bases). This receptor was taken from a human donor with multiple sclerosis. CDR3 amino acids: CASSLGAGAPPVNGYTF. The CDR3, as DNA: TGTGCCAGCAGCTTAGGGGCAGGGGCCCCTCCGGTTAATGGCTACACCTTC.